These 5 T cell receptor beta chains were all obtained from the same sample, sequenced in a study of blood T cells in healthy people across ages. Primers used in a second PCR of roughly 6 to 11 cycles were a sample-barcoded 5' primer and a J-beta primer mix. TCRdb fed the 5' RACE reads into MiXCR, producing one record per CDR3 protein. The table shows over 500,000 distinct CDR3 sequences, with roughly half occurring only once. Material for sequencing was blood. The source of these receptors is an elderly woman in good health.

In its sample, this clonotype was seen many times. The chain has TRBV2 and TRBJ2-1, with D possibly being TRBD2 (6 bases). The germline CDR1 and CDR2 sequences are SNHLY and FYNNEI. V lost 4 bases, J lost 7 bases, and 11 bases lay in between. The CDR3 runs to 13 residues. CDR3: CASSVIRGNEQFF. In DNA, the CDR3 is TGTGCCAGCAGTGTCATCCGGGGGAATGAGCAGTTCTTC.

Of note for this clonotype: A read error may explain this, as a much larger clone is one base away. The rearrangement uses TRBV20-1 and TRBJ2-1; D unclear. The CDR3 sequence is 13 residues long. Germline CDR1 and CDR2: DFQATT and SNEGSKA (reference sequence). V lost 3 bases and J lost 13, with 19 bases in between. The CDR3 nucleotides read TGCAGTGCTAGGGGGTTTCGACATGTCTCTCAGTTCTTC. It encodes CSARGFRHVSQFF.

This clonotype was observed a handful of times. The CDR3 DNA sequence: TGTGCCAGCAGTTTCTGCCCGGGACAGGGGGCCTATGGCTACACCTTC. Residues: CASSFCPGQGAYGYTF. V is TRBV28 and J is TRBJ1-2; 12 bases are a match to TRBD1. Looked up from germline, CDR1 is MDHEN and CDR2 is SYDVKM. V lost 3 bases to trimming and J lost 4 bases; unmatched junction nucleotides: 6. There are 16 residues in the CDR3.

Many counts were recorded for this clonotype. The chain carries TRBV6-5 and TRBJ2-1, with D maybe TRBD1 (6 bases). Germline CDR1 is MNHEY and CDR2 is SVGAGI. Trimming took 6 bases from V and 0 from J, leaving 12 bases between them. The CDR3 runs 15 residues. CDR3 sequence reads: CASSRTGSSYNEQFF. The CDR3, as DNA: TGTGCCAGCAGCCGAACAGGGAGCTCCTACAATGAGCAGTTCTTC.

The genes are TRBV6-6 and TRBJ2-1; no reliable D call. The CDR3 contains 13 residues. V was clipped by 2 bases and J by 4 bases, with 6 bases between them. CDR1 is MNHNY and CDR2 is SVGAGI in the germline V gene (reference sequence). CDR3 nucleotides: TGTGCCAGCAGTTACGGGGTATACAATGAGCAGTTCTTC. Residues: CASSYGVYNEQFF.